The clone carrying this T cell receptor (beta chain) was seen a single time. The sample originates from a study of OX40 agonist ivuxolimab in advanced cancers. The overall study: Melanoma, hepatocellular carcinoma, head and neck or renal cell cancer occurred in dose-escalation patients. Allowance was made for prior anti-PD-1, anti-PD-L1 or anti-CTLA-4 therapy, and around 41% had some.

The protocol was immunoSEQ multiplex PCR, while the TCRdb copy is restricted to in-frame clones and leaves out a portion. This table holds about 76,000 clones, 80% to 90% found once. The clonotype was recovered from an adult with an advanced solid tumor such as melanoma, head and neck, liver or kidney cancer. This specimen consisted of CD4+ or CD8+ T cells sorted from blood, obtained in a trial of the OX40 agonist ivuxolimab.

Written as DNA, the CDR3 is TGTGCCAGCAGCGTAGCGGGAGGACCTTACAATGAGCAGTTCTTC. This encodes CASSVAGGPYNEQFF. The V gene is TRBV9, the J gene TRBJ2-1, with 7 bases identical to TRBD2. This CDR3 contains 15 residues. Germline CDR1 reads SGDLS; CDR2 reads YYNGEE. V lost 0 bases to trimming and J lost 4 bases; unmatched junction nucleotides: 4.